The 8 T cell receptor beta chains below come from one sample, sequenced in a study of CD8 T cells in ankylosing spondylitis. TCRdb passed the 5' RACE reads through MiXCR, listing each CDR3 protein once. The sample has 250,000 to 400,000 distinct CDR3 sequences; 11% are singletons. The material sequenced was blood, either unsorted or a sorted T cell fraction (not recorded which). The receptors originated from a female donor with ankylosing spondylitis or in good health (not recorded which).

This clonotype came up a few times. The rearrangement joins TRBV10-3 to TRBJ2-7, with D perhaps matching TRBD1 (6 bases). Trimming took off 10 bases at V and 0 bases at J, with 10 bases between the two ends. The CDR3 extends over 12 amino acids. Germline CDR1 reads ENHRY; CDR2 reads SYGVKD. This CDR3 is CATTGSSYEQYF. The CDR3 region has the DNA TGTGCCACTACAGGGAGCTCCTACGAGCAGTACTTC.

In its sample, this clonotype was seen many times. The chain recombines TRBV29-1 with TRBJ1-3; TRBD1 aligns across 10 bases. The CDR3 length is 16 residues. V trimming: 4 bases; J trimming: 3 bases; junction bases outside the gene matches: 9. Germline V CDR1 and CDR2: SQVTM, ANQGSEA. The CDR3: CSVVLRDRGNGNTIYF. Here the CDR3 DNA reads TGCAGCGTTGTCCTGAGGGACAGGGGAAATGGAAACACCATATATTTT.

The chain joins TRBV24-1 to TRBJ1-1; D not certain. Per the germline V gene, CDR1 is KGHDR and CDR2 is SFDVKD. The CDR3 totals 17 residues. Trimming took 1 base from V and 0 from J, leaving 14 bases between them. The DNA of the CDR3 is TGTGCCACCAGTGATTTTCTAGGCGGGCGTATGAACACTGAAGCTTTCTTT. Translating gives CATSDFLGGRMNTEAFF.

This clonotype was detected a few times. This chain uses TRBV10-3 with TRBJ1-1; the D gene is possibly TRBD1 (6 bases). Between the trimmed V and J ends, which lost 4 bases and 11 bases, there was a span of 20 bases. Germline V lookup: CDR1 ENHRY, CDR2 SYGVKD. The CDR3 is 14 residues long. CDR3 DNA: TGTGCCATCAGTGGGCGTGAGGGGGTTATTCTCGCTTTCTTT. This sequence encodes CAISGREGVILAFF.

There are many counts of this clonotype. The chain recombines TRBV27 with TRBJ2-6, with 16 bases matching TRBD2. With V trimmed by 6 bases and J by 2 bases, 1 base remained unmatched. This CDR3 comprises 17 residues. In germline, CDR1 is MNHEY, CDR2 SMNVEV (reference sequence). DNA for the CDR3: TGTGCCAGCAGCGGGACTAGCGGGAGGGCTGGGGCCAACGTCCTGACTTTC. It specifies CASSGTSGRAGANVLTF.

This chain links TRBV7-9 with TRBJ1-1; 9 bases align to TRBD1. Looked up from germline, CDR1 is SEHNR and CDR2 is FQNEAQ (reference sequence). J was trimmed by 1 base and V by 5 bases; bases with no gene match: 8. The CDR3 contains 16 residues. The CDR3 region has the DNA TGTGCCAGCAGCGGTCGGGACAGGGCTCCGAACACTGAAGCTTTCTTT. It encodes CASSGRDRAPNTEAFF.

This clonotype appeared a few times. The J gene is TRBJ2-3, the V gene TRBV5-1; D tentatively fits TRBD1 or TRBD2 (5 bases each). V gave up 0 bases and J gave up 4 bases, with 12 bases separating them. This CDR3 comprises 15 residues. The germline gives CDR1 SGHRS, CDR2 YFSETQ. Written as DNA, the CDR3 is TGCGCCAGCAGCTTGGGGGGGAAACAGGCAGATACGCAGTATTTT. This encodes CASSLGGKQADTQYF.

The J gene is TRBJ2-7, the V gene TRBV7-8; 9 nucleotides line up with TRBD1. There are 15 residues in the CDR3. The V segment lost 4 bases and the J segment 3 bases; nucleotides outside the gene matches: 7. Germline CDR1 SGHVS, CDR2 FQNEAQ. In nucleotides, the CDR3 is TGTGCCAGCAGCTCCAACCCGGGACAGGGCTACGAGCAGTACTTC. This translates into CASSSNPGQGYEQYF.